A single T cell receptor beta chain is shown here with its context. This entry belongs to a study of blood T cell repertoires in COVID-19. The wider study: Material from acute and convalescent COVID-19 was sourced from the United States, Italy and Spain. T cells, B-cell-depleted T cells, or PBMCs provided the cDNA or gDNA that served as material.

Recovery among Cohort 3 donors was established by two negative PCRs, clearance, or symptom resolution. The CDR3 is 14 residues long. The junction had 8 bases not matched to a gene; V was cut back by 6 bases and J by 7 bases. Germline V gene data show CDR1 as SNHLY and CDR2 as FYNNEI. Some clones are missing from TCRdb's copy, which holds only in-frame ones; the method was immunoSEQ multiplex PCR. The data show some 300,000 clones, just under 90% seen once. The sequence was obtained from a woman aged 25 to 39 who had recovered from COVID-19. The chain uses TRBV2 and TRBJ2-1, with TRBD1 identical over 8 bases. Source material: PBMCs or T cells enriched from blood (not recorded which). The CDR3 DNA reads as TGTGCCAGCAGCCGACAGGGGCTCGGAAATGAGCAGTTCTTC. Protein: CASSRQGLGNEQFF. Looking up the rest from reference TRBV2 and TRBJ2-1 gives the full variable domain: EPEVTQTPSHQVTQMGQEVILRCVPISNHLYFYWYRQILGQKVEFLVSFYNNEISEKSEIFDDQFSVERPDGSNFTLKIRSTKLEDSAMYFCASSRQGLGNEQFFGPGTRLTVL.